This TCR beta chain is from a study of blood T cell repertoires in COVID-19. Study summary: Specimens from acute and convalescent COVID-19 originated in the United States, Italy and Spain. T cells, B-cell-depleted T cells, or PBMCs provided the cDNA or gDNA that served as material.

The length of the CDR3 is 15 residues. Germline lookup yields CDR1 LGHDT and CDR2 YNNKEL (reference sequence). Trimming stripped 4 bases from V and 0 bases from J, with 12 bases between. In the original processing: Estimation of nucleated cell counts relied on the amplification of reference gene primers. Only in-frame clones appear in the TCRdb table, and some are missing; sequencing was by immunoSEQ multiplex PCR. The DNA gave D and trimming, while V, J and clone size come from that table. This sample yields about 130,000 clones, of which roughly 90% are seen a single time; roughly 2.2% belongs to the top ten.

Source material: peripheral blood. The rearrangement links TRBV3-1 (or the pseudogene TRBV3-2) to TRBJ1-2, with D possibly matching TRBD1 (5 bases). This receptor was identified in a man aged 70-80 years with active COVID-19. The CDR3 DNA follows: TGTGCCAGCAGCCCGACGGGGGGTTCTAACTATGGCTACACCTTC. Its protein product is CASSPTGGSNYGYTF.